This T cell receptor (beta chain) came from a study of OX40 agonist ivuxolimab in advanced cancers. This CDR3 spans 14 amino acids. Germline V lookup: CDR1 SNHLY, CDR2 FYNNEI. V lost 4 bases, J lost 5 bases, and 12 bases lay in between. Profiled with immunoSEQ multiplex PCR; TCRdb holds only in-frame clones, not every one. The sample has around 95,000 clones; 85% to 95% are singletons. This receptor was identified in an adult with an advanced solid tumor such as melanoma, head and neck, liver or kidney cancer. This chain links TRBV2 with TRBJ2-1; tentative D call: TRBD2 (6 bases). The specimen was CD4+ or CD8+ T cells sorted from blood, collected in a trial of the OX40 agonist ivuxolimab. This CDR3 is CASSGGLWDNEQFF. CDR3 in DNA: TGTGCCAGCAGTGGTGGACTATGGGACAATGAGCAGTTCTTC.